This is a list of T cell receptor beta chains from one sample in a study of blood T cells in healthy people across ages. TCRdb itself ran the 5' RACE reads through MiXCR, one entry per CDR3 protein. The data contain 750,000 to 950,000 distinct CDR3 sequences, just under 30% of them singletons. These data were also filed under a second study, of T cells of mothers and their children.

The specimen sequenced was blood. Receptors were obtained from a woman aged 40 to 50 in good health. Each CDR3 is given with its conserved first and last residue. The order of the fields is J gene, clone size, CDR3 length, V gene, D gene, CDR3 protein, CDR3 DNA. D genes are given only for firm matches. Clone size is shown for a subset of rows, as once, few, many or a class of expanded clone.

j_gene: TRBJ1-2
abundance: few
len: 18
v_gene: TRBV5-6
d_gene: .
CDR3aa: CATKPGVTAAGYSYGYTF
CDR3nt: TGTGCCACCAAACCTGGGGTAACTGCGGCAGGGTACAGCTATGGCTACACCTTC

j_gene: TRBJ2-5
abundance: few
len: 18
v_gene: TRBV7-9
d_gene: TRBD1
CDR3aa: CASSSIRDRGRNGETQYF
CDR3nt: TGTGCCAGCAGCTCTATCCGGGACAGGGGGCGGAATGGAGAGACCCAGTACTTC

j_gene: TRBJ2-5
abundance: .
len: 15
v_gene: TRBV5-1
d_gene: TRBD2
CDR3aa: CASSLEASGQETQYF
CDR3nt: TGCGCCAGCAGCTTGGAGGCTAGCGGTCAAGAGACCCAGTACTTC

j_gene: TRBJ2-1
abundance: .
len: 17
v_gene: TRBV5-1
d_gene: .
CDR3aa: CASSFGRGTGTMNEQFF
CDR3nt: TGCGCCAGCAGCTTCGGGAGGGGGACAGGGACTATGAATGAGCAGTTCTTC

j_gene: TRBJ2-1
abundance: few
len: 14
v_gene: TRBV2
d_gene: .
CDR3aa: CASSEWRRGNEQFF
CDR3nt: TGTGCCAGCAGTGAATGGCGTCGGGGAAATGAGCAGTTCTTC

j_gene: TRBJ2-3
abundance: .
len: 16
v_gene: TRBV10-3
d_gene: TRBD1
CDR3aa: CAISGDRGASTDTQYF
CDR3nt: TGTGCCATCAGTGGCGACAGGGGTGCTAGCACAGATACGCAGTATTTT

j_gene: TRBJ2-7
abundance: .
len: 15
v_gene: TRBV10-3
d_gene: .
CDR3aa: CAISEPTGTLSEQYF
CDR3nt: TGTGCCATCAGTGAGCCGACCGGGACATTGAGCGAGCAGTACTTC

j_gene: TRBJ2-1
abundance: .
len: 14
v_gene: TRBV15
d_gene: .
CDR3aa: CATSRLGGQETQFF
CDR3nt: TGTGCCACCAGCAGGTTAGGCGGCCAAGAGACCCAGTTCTTC

j_gene: TRBJ1-3
abundance: .
len: 13
v_gene: TRBV2
d_gene: TRBD1
CDR3aa: CASSLQGEDTIYF
CDR3nt: TGTGCCAGCAGCTTACAGGGGGAAGACACCATATATTTT

j_gene: TRBJ1-5
abundance: .
len: 15
v_gene: TRBV7-6
d_gene: .
CDR3aa: CASSLDDRGGRPQHF
CDR3nt: TGTGCCAGCAGCTTAGACGACCGGGGGGGCCGGCCCCAGCATTTT

j_gene: TRBJ2-4
abundance: many
len: 16
v_gene: TRBV6-6
d_gene: .
CDR3aa: CASTYEIRGVRVEQYF
CDR3nt: TGTGCCAGCACCTATGAAATCAGGGGGGTTCGAGTGGAGCAGTACTTC

j_gene: TRBJ1-2
abundance: .
len: 12
v_gene: TRBV11-1
d_gene: .
CDR3aa: CASSPATDGYTF
CDR3nt: TGTGCCAGCAGCCCGGCGACGGATGGCTACACCTTC

j_gene: TRBJ2-3
abundance: many
len: 14
v_gene: TRBV10-2
d_gene: .
CDR3aa: CASRSRDFTDTQYF
CDR3nt: TGCGCCAGCAGAAGTAGGGACTTCACAGATACGCAGTATTTT

j_gene: TRBJ1-3
abundance: .
len: 13
v_gene: TRBV6-1
d_gene: .
CDR3aa: CASSELGGNTIYF
CDR3nt: TGTGCCAGCAGTGAATTGGGCGGAAACACCATATATTTT

j_gene: TRBJ1-1
abundance: .
len: 14
v_gene: TRBV3-1
d_gene: TRBD1
CDR3aa: CASSPNRGRTEAFF
CDR3nt: TGTGCCAGCAGCCCGAACAGGGGCCGGACTGAAGCTTTCTTT

j_gene: TRBJ1-2
abundance: many
len: 15
v_gene: TRBV6-5
d_gene: .
CDR3aa: CASSSPGEALYGYTF
CDR3nt: TGTGCCAGCAGTTCGCCCGGAGAGGCGCTGTATGGCTACACCTTC

j_gene: TRBJ2-1
abundance: many
len: 11
v_gene: TRBV24-1
d_gene: TRBD1
CDR3aa: CATTGDNEQFF
CDR3nt: TGTGCCACGACAGGGGACAATGAGCAGTTCTTC

j_gene: TRBJ2-3
abundance: many
len: 18
v_gene: TRBV7-3
d_gene: .
CDR3aa: CASSQRGGNGGDTDTQYF
CDR3nt: TGTGCCAGCAGCCAAAGAGGAGGGAATGGCGGGGACACAGATACGCAGTATTTT

j_gene: TRBJ2-7
abundance: few
len: 15
v_gene: TRBV5-1
d_gene: TRBD2
CDR3aa: CASSSQLAGGREQYF
CDR3nt: TGCGCCAGCAGCTCCCAACTAGCGGGGGGGCGCGAGCAGTACTTC

j_gene: TRBJ2-6
abundance: .
len: 16
v_gene: TRBV28
d_gene: .
CDR3aa: CASSPWSDSGANVLTF
CDR3nt: TGTGCCAGCAGTCCCTGGAGCGATTCTGGGGCCAACGTCCTGACTTTC

j_gene: TRBJ2-3
abundance: few
len: 16
v_gene: TRBV20-1
d_gene: .
CDR3aa: CSARGPFAGAIPTQYF
CDR3nt: TGCAGTGCTAGAGGGCCCTTTGCGGGGGCCATCCCGACGCAGTATTTT

j_gene: TRBJ1-2
abundance: few
len: 13
v_gene: TRBV20-1
d_gene: .
CDR3aa: CSARAEVWYGYTF
CDR3nt: TGCAGTGCTAGAGCGGAGGTCTGGTATGGCTACACCTTC

j_gene: TRBJ2-1
abundance: .
len: 19
v_gene: TRBV4-3
d_gene: .
CDR3aa: CASSQDLEGGFSSYNEQFF
CDR3nt: TGCGCCAGCAGCCAAGATTTGGAAGGCGGTTTTAGCTCCTACAATGAGCAGTTCTTC